These T cell receptor beta chains were read from a single sample in a study of OX40 agonist ivuxolimab in advanced cancers. Data came from immunoSEQ multiplex PCR; TCRdb stores just in-frame clones and leaves some out. The profile shows 57,000 or so clones, about 92% of them singletons. This material consisted of CD4+ or CD8+ T cells sorted from blood, taken in a trial of the OX40 agonist ivuxolimab. All receptors derive from an adult with an advanced solid tumor such as melanoma, head and neck, liver or kidney cancer. Both conserved end residues are part of each CDR3. The order of the fields is CDR3 length, D gene, clone size, V gene, J gene, CDR3 protein, CDR3 DNA. D genes are given only for firm matches. Expanded clones get a size class; other rows say once, few or many, or leave the size out.

14,NA,once,TRBV5-1,TRBJ2-5,CASSFGLAFETQYF,TGCGCCAGCAGCTTCGGATTAGCATTTGAGACCCAGTACTTC
16,NA,NA,TRBV11-2,TRBJ2-5,CASSLDLLTRQETQYF,TGTGCCAGCAGCTTAGATCTATTGACACGTCAAGAGACCCAGTACTTC
14,NA,once,TRBV5-4,TRBJ1-1,CASSLRIPNTEAFF,TGTGCCAGCAGCTTGAGAATCCCGAACACTGAAGCTTTCTTT
14,NA,NA,TRBV7-9,TRBJ2-5,CASSKREQQETQYF,TGTGCCAGCAGCAAAAGGGAACAGCAAGAGACCCAGTACTTC
15,TRBD1,NA,TRBV27,TRBJ1-1,CASRPSGTGVGEAFF,TGTGCCAGCAGACCATCCGGGACAGGGGTAGGTGAAGCTTTCTTT
15,TRBD1,once,TRBV10-3,TRBJ2-5,CAISEQGQGAETQYF,TGTGCCATCAGTGAGCAGGGACAGGGGGCAGAGACCCAGTACTTC
10,NA,NA,TRBV6-5,TRBJ1-1,CASNAVEAFF,TGTGCCAGCAATGCGGTCGAAGCTTTCTTT
14,NA,NA,TRBV9,TRBJ2-5,CASSVGSGQETQYF,TGTGCCAGCAGCGTAGGTAGCGGTCAAGAGACCCAGTACTTC
16,NA,NA,TRBV7-5,TRBJ2-3,CARSLYRSEYTDTQYF,TGTGCCAGAAGCTTATATCGCAGCGAGTACACAGATACGCAGTATTTT
14,NA,NA,TRBV19,TRBJ2-7,CASSMTPGGYEQYF,TGTGCCAGTAGTATGACCCCCGGGGGCTACGAGCAGTACTTC
15,NA,NA,TRBV6-6,TRBJ2-7,CASSYRDSFGYEQYF,TGTGCCAGCAGTTACCGGGACTCTTTTGGGTACGAGCAGTACTTC
12,NA,once,TRBV2,TRBJ1-1,CASSEGYGGAFF,TGTGCCAGCAGTGAGGGTTACGGTGGAGCTTTCTTT
15,NA,few,TRBV6-5,TRBJ2-7,CASSYPRGQTYEQYF,TGTGCCAGCAGTTACCCTCGGGGGCAAACTTACGAGCAGTACTTC
15,NA,NA,TRBV9,TRBJ2-1,CASSVERTPYNEQFF,TGTGCCAGCAGCGTAGAGCGGACCCCTTACAATGAGCAGTTCTTC
15,TRBD1,NA,TRBV5-1,TRBJ2-7,CASSLWGQGFGEQYF,TGCGCCAGCAGCTTGTGGGGACAGGGGTTTGGCGAGCAGTACTTC
16,NA,NA,TRBV18,TRBJ2-7,CASSPKVGADTYEQYF,TGTGCCAGCTCCCCAAAAGTTGGCGCAGACACCTACGAGCAGTACTTC
15,NA,NA,TRBV6-5,TRBJ2-1,CASSRTQGSENEQFF,TGTGCCAGCAGCCGAACACAGGGCTCGGAGAATGAGCAGTTCTTC
16,NA,NA,TRBV25-1,TRBJ1-1,CASTPPSGNMNTEAFF,TGTGCCAGCACCCCCCCGTCAGGGAACATGAACACTGAAGCTTTCTTT
16,TRBD2,NA,TRBV4-1,TRBJ2-3,CASSQVSGGAEDTQYF,TGCGCCAGCAGCCAAGTTAGCGGGGGGGCCGAAGATACGCAGTATTTT
14,NA,few,TRBV6-5,TRBJ1-5,CASSLRTYDQPQHF,TGTGCCAGCAGCCTCAGGACCTATGATCAGCCCCAGCATTTT
16,NA,NA,TRBV6-1,TRBJ1-4,CASSEGVRGSTEKLFF,TGTGCCAGCAGTGAAGGTGTGCGGGGGTCGACTGAAAAACTGTTTTTT
14,TRBD2,NA,TRBV5-4,TRBJ2-5,CASSLGLAEKTQYF,TGTGCCAGCAGCTTAGGACTAGCGGAAAAGACCCAGTACTTC
17,NA,NA,TRBV5-1,TRBJ2-3,CASSLIVGGGQPNTQYF,TGCGCCAGCAGCTTGATTGTAGGCGGGGGCCAGCCGAATACGCAGTATTTT
14,TRBD1,NA,TRBV2,TRBJ1-5,CASRMDREGQPQHF,TGTGCCAGCAGGATGGACAGGGAAGGCCAGCCCCAGCATTTT
13,NA,NA,TRBV27,TRBJ1-1,CASSLVYNTEAFF,TGTGCCAGCAGTTTAGTTTACAACACTGAAGCTTTCTTT
15,TRBD2,NA,TRBV7-3,TRBJ2-7,CASSSPAGYSYEQYF,TGTGCCAGCAGCAGCCCAGCGGGGTACTCCTACGAGCAGTACTTC
15,TRBD1,NA,TRBV6-5,TRBJ2-7,CASSPLTGISYEQYF,TGTGCCAGCAGTCCCCTGACAGGGATCTCCTACGAGCAGTACTTC
11,NA,NA,TRBV25-1,TRBJ2-7,CASSDFPEQYF,TGTGCCAGCAGTGATTTCCCCGAGCAGTACTTC
17,NA,NA,TRBV5-5,TRBJ1-3,CASSPTPGAGSGNTIYF,TGTGCCAGCAGCCCGACGCCAGGGGCCGGTTCTGGAAACACCATATATTTT
12,NA,NA,TRBV6-1,TRBJ1-2,CASSGGFDGYTF,TGTGCCAGCAGTGGGGGCTTTGATGGCTACACCTTC
14,NA,NA,TRBV4-1,TRBJ1-4,CASSQESTNEKLFF,TGCGCCAGCAGCCAAGAGTCAACTAATGAAAAACTGTTTTTT
16,NA,NA,TRBV18,TRBJ2-2,CASSPLGGPNTGELFF,TGTGCCAGCTCACCACTGGGGGGCCCAAACACCGGGGAGCTGTTTTTT
16,TRBD1,NA,TRBV18,TRBJ1-1,CASSTILQGEDTEAFF,TGTGCCAGCTCAACAATTTTACAGGGGGAGGATACTGAAGCTTTCTTT
14,TRBD2,NA,TRBV9,TRBJ2-5,CASSPGLAWETQYF,TGTGCCAGCAGCCCGGGACTAGCTTGGGAGACCCAGTACTTC
16,TRBD2,NA,TRBV7-9,TRBJ2-1,CASSLAGLAEYNEQFF,TGTGCCAGCAGCTTAGCCGGACTAGCGGAATACAATGAGCAGTTCTTC
16,TRBD2,NA,TRBV7-2,TRBJ2-3,CASSSRLAGVSDTQYF,TGTGCCAGCAGCTCTCGACTAGCGGGAGTTTCAGATACGCAGTATTTT
15,NA,NA,TRBV7-9,TRBJ2-2,CASSLAAGSTGELFF,TGTGCCAGCAGCTTAGCGGCCGGCTCCACCGGGGAGCTGTTTTTT
14,NA,NA,TRBV11-3,TRBJ2-7,CASSLGGISYEQYF,TGTGCCAGCAGCTTGGGAGGCATTTCCTACGAGCAGTACTTC
12,NA,NA,TRBV28,TRBJ2-7,CASSLSSYEQYF,TGTGCCAGCAGTTTATCTAGCTACGAGCAGTACTTC
15,NA,NA,TRBV12-5,TRBJ2-7,CASGPIDRYRYEQYF,TGTGCTAGTGGCCCCATCGACAGGTATCGCTACGAGCAGTACTTC
13,NA,NA,TRBV5-1,TRBJ1-2,CASSLTLGDGYTF,TGCGCCAGCAGCTTGACGTTGGGGGACGGCTACACCTTC
15,TRBD2,NA,TRBV5-1,TRBJ2-1,CASSLVAGGIYEQFF,TGCGCCAGCAGTCTCGTGGCGGGAGGTATTTATGAGCAGTTCTTC
15,NA,NA,TRBV19,TRBJ1-5,CATGPGDISNQPQHF,TGTGCCACGGGCCCCGGGGACATTAGCAATCAGCCCCAGCATTTT
15,NA,NA,TRBV10-1,TRBJ2-1,CASSESGTTYNEQFF,TGCGCCAGCAGTGAGTCAGGGACAACCTACAATGAGCAGTTCTTC
16,TRBD2,NA,TRBV15,TRBJ2-5,CATSRTGLAGTETQYF,TGTGCCACCAGCAGGACTGGACTAGCGGGGACGGAGACCCAGTACTTC
17,TRBD2,once,TRBV7-9,TRBJ2-4,CASSLGRGLLAKNIQYF,TGTGCCAGCAGCCTAGGGAGGGGACTTCTAGCCAAAAACATTCAGTACTTC
13,NA,NA,TRBV5-1,TRBJ1-1,CASSLTENTEAFF,TGCGCCAGCAGCTTGACAGAGAACACTGAAGCTTTCTTT
11,NA,NA,TRBV6-6,TRBJ2-1,CASSWGNEQFF,TGTGCCAGCAGTTGGGGTAATGAGCAGTTCTTC
13,NA,NA,TRBV2,TRBJ1-2,CASSENRDYGYTF,TGTGCCAGCAGTGAAAACAGAGACTATGGCTACACCTTC
14,TRBD2,NA,TRBV7-2,TRBJ2-1,CASKGELAGNEQFF,TGTGCCAGCAAGGGGGAGCTAGCGGGAAATGAGCAGTTCTTC
15,TRBD1,once,TRBV6-1,TRBJ2-7,CASSDFTGGSYEQYF,TGTGCCAGCAGTGATTTTACAGGGGGCTCCTACGAGCAGTACTTC
13,NA,NA,TRBV18,TRBJ1-2,CASSRPGSDGYTF,TGTGCCAGCTCACGTCCGGGGTCGGATGGCTACACCTTC
15,TRBD2,NA,TRBV7-3,TRBJ2-3,CASTFVAGGPDTQYF,TGTGCCAGCACCTTCGTAGCGGGGGGCCCAGATACGCAGTATTTT
13,NA,NA,TRBV5-1,TRBJ2-1,CASSLVSDYEQFF,TGCGCCAGCAGCTTGGTATCGGACTATGAGCAGTTCTTC
17,NA,NA,TRBV5-5,TRBJ1-4,CASSPAGTDATNEKLFF,TGTGCCAGCAGCCCGGCCGGGACGGATGCAACTAATGAAAAACTGTTTTTT
13,NA,NA,TRBV6-5,TRBJ1-5,CASKDLSNQPQHF,TGTGCCAGCAAGGACCTGAGCAATCAGCCCCAGCATTTT
15,TRBD1,NA,TRBV30,TRBJ1-2,CAWSPTRGGWHGYTF,TGTGCCTGGAGTCCCACCAGGGGGGGGTGGCATGGCTACACCTTC
14,NA,NA,TRBV5-1,TRBJ2-3,CASSLGLSTDTQYF,TGCGCCAGCAGCCTGGGACTCAGCACAGATACGCAGTATTTT
15,TRBD2,NA,TRBV11-3,TRBJ2-7,CASSSSLAGSNEQYF,TGTGCCAGCAGCTCCTCCCTAGCGGGAAGCAACGAGCAGTACTTC